A selection of T cell receptor beta chains follows, all from one sample in a study of T-cell reconstitution after alpha-beta-depleted transplantation in children. TCRdb fed the PCR reads into MiXCR, producing one record per CDR3 protein. This table holds some 530,000 distinct CDR3 sequences, around 13% found once. The specimen was PBMCs from the stem cell graft donor, collected from the stem cell graft. Receptors were obtained from a human donor who donated a stem cell graft to a child with combined immunodeficiency. The CDR3 runs from the conserved cysteine through the conserved F or W. Each record gives: V gene, J gene, D gene, clone size, CDR3 DNA, CDR3 protein. A D gene is named only where the DNA matches it firmly. A clone size is listed for some rows: how often the clone was seen (once, few, many), or a class if it is expanded.

TRBV13	TRBJ2-1	TRBD2	few	TGTGCCAGCAGCCATCGGACTAGCGGGAGGGCCAATGAGCAGTTCTTC	CASSHRTSGRANEQFF
TRBV12-3/TRBV12-4	TRBJ2-5	TRBD2	few	TGTGCCAGCAGCCCAAGCGGGGTGAGGGAGACCCAGTACTTC	CASSPSGVRETQYF
TRBV29-1	TRBJ2-2	-	-	TGCAGCGTTGAAGGACCCTTAGGCGAAGAGCTGTTTTTT	CSVEGPLGEELFF
TRBV28	TRBJ1-1	-	many	TGTGCCAGCAGTTTATCCACAGGGAACACTGAAGCTTTCTTT	CASSLSTGNTEAFF
TRBV7-8	TRBJ2-3	TRBD2	-	TGTGCCAGCAGATCTAAAGGACTAGCGGGGGCGGGTACGCAGTATTTT	CASRSKGLAGAGTQYF
TRBV20-1	TRBJ2-1	-	-	TGCAGTGCTAGAGAGGATGGGGGGCTCTCCTACAATGAGCAGTTCTTC	CSAREDGGLSYNEQFF
TRBV20-1	TRBJ2-1	-	few	TGCAGTGCTAGAGGCCCCCTCTCGGGGCTCGATGAGCAGTTCTTC	CSARGPLSGLDEQFF
TRBV14	TRBJ1-2	-	-	TGTGCCAGCAGCCCGAGGGCAGGGGACGGCTACACCTTC	CASSPRAGDGYTF
TRBV12-3/TRBV12-4	TRBJ2-2	-	many	TGTGCCAGCAGTTTAACCCGTTCAGGGGCCGGCACCGGGGAGCTGTTTTTT	CASSLTRSGAGTGELFF
TRBV30	TRBJ1-2	-	-	TGTGCCTGGGGCGGGCCGGACTATGGCTACACCTTC	CAWGGPDYGYTF
TRBV12-3/TRBV12-4	TRBJ1-4	-	-	TGTGCCAGCAGTTTCATGGGTCAGCCTAATGAAAAACTGTTTTTT	CASSFMGQPNEKLFF
TRBV3-1	TRBJ2-7	TRBD2	few	TGTGCCAGCAGCCTCCGGGACTACTACGAGCAGTACTTC	CASSLRDYYEQYF
TRBV19	TRBJ1-5	-	few	TGTGCCAGTAGTATAGTAACTCCGGCGGGCAATCAGCCCCAGCATTTT	CASSIVTPAGNQPQHF
TRBV5-1	TRBJ2-7	-	few	TGCGCCAGCAGCTTGTCAGGGAGCAAGGAGCAGTACTTC	CASSLSGSKEQYF
TRBV4-2	TRBJ2-7	-	-	TGTGCCAGCAGCCGAGCCGGGCCGGGTGGTGTCTACGAGCAGTACTTC	CASSRAGPGGVYEQYF
TRBV3-1	TRBJ1-6	-	many	TGTGCCAGCAGCCTCACTCTGGGGGGTCGGTCACCCCTCCACTTT	CASSLTLGGRSPLHF
TRBV7-9	TRBJ2-2	-	many	TGTGCCAGCAGCGTCCAGGGTTTTGACACCGGGGAGCTGTTTTTT	CASSVQGFDTGELFF
TRBV9	TRBJ2-2	-	many	TGTGCCAGCAACCGGGACGGTAACACCGGGGAGCTGTTTTTT	CASNRDGNTGELFF
TRBV7-8	TRBJ2-1	TRBD2	-	TGTGCCAGCAGCCAGAGCGGGAGGGGGGGCGATGAGCAGTTCTTC	CASSQSGRGGDEQFF
TRBV10-3	TRBJ2-7	-	-	TGTGCCATCAGTGAGGTACAGGGTAGCGAGCAGTACTTC	CAISEVQGSEQYF
TRBV20-1	TRBJ2-1	TRBD2	few	TGCAGTGCTATCATCACCGAGCGGGGAGGACAGTTCTTC	CSAIITERGGQFF
TRBV7-2	TRBJ1-4	-	few	TGTGCCAGCAGCTTAAGGAGCGAGAAACTGTTTTTT	CASSLRSEKLFF
TRBV24-1	TRBJ2-2	-	many	TGTGCCACCAGTGACCCTGACCTCCCGTGGACCGGGGAGCTGTTTTTT	CATSDPDLPWTGELFF
TRBV6-5	TRBJ2-5	-	few	TGTGCCAGCAGTTACTCGGGTGCCAGCCAAGAGACCCAGTACTTC	CASSYSGASQETQYF
TRBV7-9	TRBJ2-1	-	-	TGTGCCAGCAGCTATTATGCGGGACGCTCCTACAATGAGCAGTTCTTC	CASSYYAGRSYNEQFF
TRBV20-1	TRBJ2-7	-	-	TGCAGTGCAGGACGGGGATTCTACGAGCAGTACTTC	CSAGRGFYEQYF
TRBV6-2/TRBV6-3	TRBJ1-2	TRBD1	many	TGTGCCAGCAGGAGAGACAGGGACTATGGCTACACCTTC	CASRRDRDYGYTF
TRBV30	TRBJ2-2	TRBD1	few	TGTGCCTGGGGACCCCGGGACAGAGAATCCGGGGAGCTGTTTTTT	CAWGPRDRESGELFF
TRBV4-3	TRBJ2-7	TRBD1	few	TGCGCCAGCAGCCAAGCGAGGACAGGGTGGACCTACGAGCAGTACTTC	CASSQARTGWTYEQYF